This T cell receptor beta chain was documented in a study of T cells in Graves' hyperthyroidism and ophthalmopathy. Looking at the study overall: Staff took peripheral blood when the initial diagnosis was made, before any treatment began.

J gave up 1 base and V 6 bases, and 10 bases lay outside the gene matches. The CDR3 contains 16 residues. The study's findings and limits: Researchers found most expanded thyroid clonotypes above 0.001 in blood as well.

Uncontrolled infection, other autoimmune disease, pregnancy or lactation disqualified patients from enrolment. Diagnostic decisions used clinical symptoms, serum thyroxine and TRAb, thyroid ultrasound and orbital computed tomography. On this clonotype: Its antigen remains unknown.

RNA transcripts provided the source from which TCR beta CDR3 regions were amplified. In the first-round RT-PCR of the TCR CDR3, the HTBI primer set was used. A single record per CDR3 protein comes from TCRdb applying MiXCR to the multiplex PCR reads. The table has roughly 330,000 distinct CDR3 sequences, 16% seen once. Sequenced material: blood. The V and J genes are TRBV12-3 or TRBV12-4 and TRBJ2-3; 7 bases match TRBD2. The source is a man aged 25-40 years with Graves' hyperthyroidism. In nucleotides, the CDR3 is TGTGCCAGCAGCCCGGGACTATCAACAGGCACAGATACGCAGTATTTT. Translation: CASSPGLSTGTDTQYF.